This paragraph covers one T cell receptor beta chain sequence. The ends were cut back, 0 bases at V and 1 base at J, with 7 bases in the middle. This CDR3 has 16 residues. Looked up from germline, CDR1 is SGHAT and CDR2 is FQNNGV. The data derive from a study of T cell responses to AZD1222 COVID-19 vaccine. Here immunoSEQ multiplex PCR was the method, and the copy in TCRdb shows in-frame clones only, minus some. In the table there are about 150,000 clones, about nine tenths of which are singletons. This chain joins TRBV11-2 and TRBJ2-6; a possible D gene is TRBD1 (6 bases). The source is an adult who received the AZD1222 COVID-19 vaccine. Sequencing used peripheral blood, obtained 28 days after the second AZD1222 dose. The CDR3 region has the DNA TGTGCCAGCAGCTTAGATCAGGGGTCTGGGGCCAACGTCCTGACTTTC. Its protein product is CASSLDQGSGANVLTF.